This TCR beta chain was sequenced for a study of T cell responses to AZD1222 COVID-19 vaccine. Study-wide results and limits: Repertoires were obtained solely post-peak T cell response. Baseline serology detected seropositivity in only a handful of AZD1222 recipients. The breadth and depth of Spike-specific TCRs increased once two AZD1222 doses had been given.

This clone was observed a single time. Antigen unknown. It was second doses at about 4 or about 12 weeks that were pooled. The CDR3 is 12 residues long. V lost 1 base to trimming and J lost 6 bases, with 7 bases between them. Germline-derived CDR1 and CDR2 are SNHLY and FYNNEI. Generated by immunoSEQ multiplex PCR, the TCRdb table keeps only in-frame clones and is missing some. The sample carries 80,000 to 95,000 clones, around nine tenths recorded once. Here the sequenced sample was peripheral blood, taken 28 days after the second AZD1222 dose. This receptor was taken from an adult who received the AZD1222 COVID-19 vaccine. V is TRBV2 and J is TRBJ2-7; D not certain. Here the CDR3 reads CASSEEYREQYF. The CDR3 region has the DNA TGTGCCAGCAGTGAAGAGTATCGCGAGCAGTACTTC.